This T cell receptor beta chain was captured by sequencing in a study of blood T cell repertoires in COVID-19. Trimming took off 0 bases at V and 4 bases at J, with 13 bases between the two ends. Germline V gene data show CDR1 as SGHKS and CDR2 as YYEKEE (reference sequence). The CDR3 runs 15 residues. Clones were read by immunoSEQ multiplex PCR, and TCRdb kept only the in-frame ones, dropping some. The data hold around 150,000 clones, with approximately 84% observed a single time. The receptor was derived from an elderly woman with acute or convalescent COVID-19. Sequencing used peripheral blood. This chain joins TRBV5-5 and TRBJ1-2; D is perhaps TRBD1 (6 bases). As DNA, the CDR3 is TGTGCCAGCAGCTTGGGACAGGACCCCATCTATGGCTACACCTTC. Translated, it gives CASSLGQDPIYGYTF.